The 16 T cell receptor beta chains in this list originate from one sample, sequenced in a study of T cells after yellow fever vaccination (dated by TCRdb to about 2019). Library prep was done by 5' RACE. Sequencing took place on an Illumina HiSeq 2500. In TCRdb, the public reads were trimmed at Q25 with fastp and aligned with MiXCR, with productive beta chains retained. Each CDR3 protein gets just one entry, which takes the most common genes and DNA from the rows behind it. The sample profile shows 500,000 to 650,000 distinct CDR3 sequences; about 13% of them were found once. The leading ten clones occupy around an eighth of the sample. The sample's treatment or condition, from its label and the paper: live attenuated yellow fever vaccine strain. The specimen comprised PBMCs, sampled on the day of the yellow fever booster vaccination. The receptor source for this set is a man aged 25 to 45 who received the YFV17D yellow fever vaccine.

The table lists this clonotype with many counts. The chain employs TRBV29-1 and TRBJ1-5; D not resolved. This CDR3 is built from 12 residues. CDR1 and CDR2 (germline): SQVTM, ANQGSEA. Trimming took off 4 bases at V and 5 bases at J, with 9 bases between the two ends. CDR3 sequence: CSVGFRDQPQHF. As DNA, the CDR3 is TGCAGCGTTGGATTCCGAGATCAGCCCCAGCATTTT.

This chain links TRBV7-2 with TRBJ2-6; tentatively, D is TRBD1 or TRBD2 (5 bases each). The V end lost 5 bases, the J end lost 1 base, and 15 bases lay between the germline ends. This CDR3 comprises 17 residues. CDR1 SGHTA and CDR2 FQGNSA come from the germline V gene. CDR3 DNA: TGTGCCAGCAGCAAGGGACCTCCAGCATCTGGGGCCAACGTCCTGACTTTC. Translated: CASSKGPPASGANVLTF.

This chain links TRBV6-2 or TRBV6-3 with TRBJ2-2; tentative D call: TRBD2 (6 bases). V was clipped by 4 bases and J by 13 bases, with 10 bases between them. The CDR3 is made up of 11 amino acids. The germline CDR1 and CDR2 sequences are MNHEY and SVGEGT. The CDR3 DNA reads as TGTGCCAGCAGTTCATACGGGAGGCTGTTTTTT. This codes for CASSSYGRLFF.

The rearrangement uses TRBV12-3 or TRBV12-4 and TRBJ2-1; D remains unclear. The V and J ends lost 8 bases and 7 bases respectively, with 21 bases between them. CDR3 size: 15 residues. The DNA of the CDR3 is TGTGCCAGCGGGGTGGAAGCCTGGCTTAGGAATGAGCAGTTCTTC. It specifies CASGVEAWLRNEQFF.

This clonotype came up many times. This sequence joins TRBV10-1 and TRBJ2-1; D unclear. The CDR3 loop spans 12 amino acids. V was pared by 6 bases and J by 7 bases, with 10 bases between. In germline, CDR1 is WNHNN, CDR2 SYGVQD (reference sequence). The CDR3 loop reads CASRGFENEQFF. The CDR3, as DNA: TGCGCCAGCAGGGGGTTCGAAAATGAGCAGTTCTTC.

This clonotype was seen a handful of times. The J gene is TRBJ2-2, the V gene TRBV6-1; weak D call: TRBD1 (7 bases). CDR1 is MNHNS, CDR2 SASEGT, per germline. V lost 6 bases and J 7 bases, leaving 15 bases between the germline ends. The CDR3 is made up of 14 amino acids. Written as DNA, the CDR3 is TGTGCCAGCAGGCCCAGGGGGGCCGGCGGGGAGCTGTTTTTT. It specifies CASRPRGAGGELFF.

Many counts were recorded for this clonotype. The chain has TRBV12-3 or TRBV12-4 and TRBJ2-1; no definite D call. Between the trimmed V and J ends, which lost 3 bases and 9 bases, there was a span of 12 bases. CDR3 length equals 13 residues. The CDR3: CASSLRLEIEQFF. The CDR3 coding sequence is TGTGCCAGCAGTTTGCGGCTAGAAATTGAGCAGTTCTTC.

This clonotype has more than one count but fewer than ten. The rearrangement links TRBV20-1 to TRBJ2-7; TRBD1 matches 10 bases. Per the germline V gene, CDR1 is DFQATT and CDR2 is SNEGSKA (reference sequence). The V and J ends lost 6 bases and 9 bases, in that order; junction bases with no gene match: 11. This CDR3 spans 13 amino acids. The DNA for the CDR3 is TGCAGTGCCTATGGGACAGGGGTAACGGGGCAGTACTTC. It yields the protein CSAYGTGVTGQYF.

The V call is TRBV3-1, the J call TRBJ2-4; 9 nucleotides agree with TRBD2. Germline lookup yields CDR1 LGHDT and CDR2 YNNKEL (reference sequence). Unmatched junction bases numbered 15, after V lost 1 base and J lost 5 bases. This CDR3 contains 19 residues. In DNA, the CDR3 is TGTGCCAGCAGCCAAGGACTCGGGGAGTGGATAGCGGGAGAAAACATTCAGTACTTC. It is translated as CASSQGLGEWIAGENIQYF.

This chain joins TRBV19 and TRBJ2-7; D gene ambiguous. V lost 3 bases and J 2 bases, leaving 11 bases between the germline ends. The CDR3 runs to 14 residues. The germline V gene encodes CDR1 LNHDA and CDR2 SQIVND (reference sequence). CDR3 bases: TGTGCCAGTAGTATCGGCCAGCGAACCTACGAGCAGTACTTC. It codes for CASSIGQRTYEQYF.

This clonotype was found many times. The genes are TRBV9 and TRBJ2-3; D uncertain. The length of the CDR3 is 11 residues. The germline V and J ends were trimmed by 5 bases and 5 bases, with 6 bases remaining between them. CDR1 is SGDLS and CDR2 is YYNGEE in the germline V gene. Written as DNA, the CDR3 is TGTGCCAGCAGTAGAGGAGATACGCAGTATTTT. Amino acid sequence: CASSRGDTQYF.

V usage is TRBV12-3 or TRBV12-4 and J usage is TRBJ1-2; D not certain. The CDR3 runs to 11 residues. V was shortened by 5 bases and J by 8 bases, with 9 bases between the two germline ends. DNA for the CDR3: TGTGCCAGCAGTCCCTTTTTGGGCTACACCTTC. Its translation: CASSPFLGYTF.

This clonotype turned up a few times. The chain uses TRBV5-1 and TRBJ2-5; 10 bases line up with TRBD1. The V gene's germline CDR1 is SGHRS and CDR2 YFSETQ. Trimming removed 0 bases from V and 5 bases from J; junction bases left unmatched: 4. The CDR3 spans 15 residues. The CDR3 here is CASSLAGQGVETQYF. The CDR3, as DNA: TGCGCCAGCAGCTTGGCCGGACAGGGGGTGGAGACCCAGTACTTC.

The chain combines TRBV7-2 with TRBJ2-5, with D unclear. The germline gives CDR1 SGHTA, CDR2 FQGNSA. The CDR3 runs to 11 residues. The germline V and J ends were trimmed by 8 bases and 8 bases, with 12 bases remaining between them. CDR3 in amino acids: CASGTPETQYF. CDR3 nucleotides: TGTGCCAGCGGCACCCCAGAAACCCAGTACTTC.

The J gene is TRBJ2-7, the V gene TRBV7-2; D is ambiguous. V lost 2 bases, J lost 2 bases, and 16 bases lay in between. Germline values: CDR1 SGHTA, CDR2 FQGNSA. The CDR3 runs to 16 residues. The CDR3 loop reads CASSLSTTSQAYEQYF. For the CDR3, the DNA is TGTGCCAGCAGCTTATCTACGACTTCCCAGGCCTACGAGCAGTACTTC.

In its sample, this clonotype was seen a few times. The rearrangement uses TRBV12-3 or TRBV12-4 and TRBJ2-5; 7 positions agree with TRBD2. J gave up 7 bases and V 9 bases, and 11 bases lay outside the gene matches. CDR3 length: 13 residues. CDR3 DNA sequence: TGTGCCAGTGGGACTATCCCTCGCGGGACCCAGTACTTC. It encodes CASGTIPRGTQYF.